This T cell receptor (beta chain) was obtained from a study of blood T cell repertoires in COVID-19. Authors' processing steps: Reference gene primer amplification yielded estimated nucleated cell counts. The method was immunoSEQ multiplex PCR; TCRdb's version includes in-frame clones alone and lacks a portion of them. Clonal size and the V and J genes are those of that table, whereas D and trimming came from the DNA. This sample has roughly 200,000 clones; approximately 82% occur once, and the top ten carry more than 6.5%. The length of the CDR3 is 15 residues. V trimming: 3 bases; J trimming: 6 bases; junction bases outside the gene matches: 9. The germline CDR1 and CDR2 sequences are KGHDR and SFDVKD.

This chain connects TRBV24-1 to TRBJ1-2; 7 nucleotides line up with TRBD1. The clonotype comes from a middle-aged man with active or convalescent COVID-19. What was sequenced was peripheral blood. CDR3 DNA sequence: TGTGCCACCAGTGATGCGACAGGGCTCGGGGATGGCTACACCTTC. Protein: CATSDATGLGDGYTF.